Below are 7 T cell receptor beta chains sequenced from a single sample in a study of blood T cell repertoires in COVID-19. The data were produced by immunoSEQ multiplex PCR, yet TCRdb's version contains in-frame clones alone and is incomplete. The table has about 170,000 clones, around four fifths seen once. Sequenced sample: peripheral blood. The receptors stem from a woman aged 80 or over with COVID-19, enrolled during active disease.

This clone was observed a single time. The rearrangement uses TRBV3-1 (or the pseudogene TRBV3-2) and TRBJ1-3, with TRBD1 matching over 8 bases. The CDR3 runs to 15 residues. V gave up 6 bases and J gave up 4 bases; unmatched junction bases: 8. Per germline, CDR1 LGHDT and CDR2 YNNKEL (reference sequence). The CDR3 DNA reads TGTGCCAGCAGTCCCCGGACAGGGCTCGGAAACACCATATATTTT. This encodes CASSPRTGLGNTIYF.

This chain links TRBV5-1 with TRBJ1-2, with D perhaps matching TRBD1 (6 bases). The CDR3 runs 14 residues. The V end was cut by 0 bases, the J end by 5 bases, with 11 bases between. Per germline, CDR1 SGHRS and CDR2 YFSETQ. CDR3 sequence (DNA): TGCGCCAGCAGCTTGGGGGACAAGATGTATGGCTACACCTTC. Residues: CASSLGDKMYGYTF.

V usage is TRBV28 and J usage is TRBJ1-5; D might be TRBD1 (5 bases). The CDR3 loop spans 13 amino acids. The germline CDR1 and CDR2 sequences are MDHEN and SYDVKM. The V end lost 8 bases, the J end lost 9 bases, and 17 bases lay between the germline ends. The DNA of the CDR3 is TGTGCCAGCGGTGGAGGGGCGGCTCGGCCCCAGCATTTT. The encoded protein is CASGGGAARPQHF.

V is TRBV24-1 and J is TRBJ2-1; 8 bases line up with TRBD1. Germline CDR1 reads KGHDR; CDR2 reads SFDVKD. There are 16 residues in the CDR3. J lost 2 bases, V lost 4 bases, and 6 bases had no gene match. The CDR3 nucleotides are TGTGCCACCAGTGACTCACAGGGGGTCCCCTACAATGAGCAGTTCTTC. Amino acids: CATSDSQGVPYNEQFF.

This chain joins TRBV7-2 and TRBJ1-5, with 10 bases lining up with TRBD1. Germline V gene sequence: CDR1 SGHTA, CDR2 FQGNSA. Germline trimming cut 4 bases from V and 3 bases from J; bases unmatched to any gene: 12. The CDR3 spans 18 residues. CDR3 sequence reads: CASSSGDRGIFDNQPQHF. Here the CDR3 DNA reads TGTGCCAGCAGCTCTGGGGACAGGGGAATTTTTGACAATCAGCCCCAGCATTTT.

The chain uses TRBV18 and TRBJ1-1; D not certain. In germline, CDR1 is KGHSH, CDR2 LQKENI. This CDR3 has 13 amino acids. Trimming pared 5 bases from V and 4 bases from J, leaving 11 bases between. CDR3 sequence reads: CASSGPSSTEAFF. The CDR3 bases are TGTGCCAGCTCAGGGCCGAGTTCCACTGAAGCTTTCTTT. The full variable domain, completed using reference TRBV18 and TRBJ1-1, is NAGVMQNPRHLVRRRGQEARLRCSPMKGHSHVYWYRQLPEEGLKFMVYLQKENIIDESGMPKERFSAEFPKEGPSILRIQQVVRGDSAAYFCASSGPSSTEAFFGQGTRLTVV.

This rearrangement joins TRBV29-1 to TRBJ2-7, with D uncertain. V lost 4 bases, J lost 1 base, and 11 bases lay in between. The CDR3 runs 13 residues. Germline assignment: CDR1 SQVTM and CDR2 ANQGSEA. The CDR3 loop is CSVVKTSSYEQYF. In nucleotides, the CDR3 is TGCAGCGTTGTGAAAACTTCGTCCTACGAGCAGTACTTC.